This entry lists 9 T cell receptor beta chains sequenced from one sample in a study of beta chain features in type 1 diabetes. The whole isolated RNA underwent reverse transcription, so sequencing captured expressed TCRB transcripts. TCRdb keeps only in-frame clones here, not all; method: immunoSEQ multiplex PCR. The table lists 330,000 or so clones, 20% of them singletons. The sample was naive CD4+ T cells from blood. Receptors originate from a woman aged 18-35 years in good health.

The rearrangement links TRBV30 to TRBJ2-1; 7 bases fit TRBD2. Germline loops: CDR1 GTSNPN, CDR2 SVGIG (reference sequence). The CDR3 totals 15 residues. Losses at the gene ends were 0 bases for V and 6 bases for J; bases not matched to a gene: 8. CDR3 sequence (DNA): TGTGCCTGGAGTGTTGGCCTAGCGGTCCCCAATGAGCAGTTCTTC. It yields the protein CAWSVGLAVPNEQFF.

The genes are TRBV30 and TRBJ2-5, with D uncertain. Trimming cost V 2 bases and J 5 bases, with 6 bases left between them. Germline loops: CDR1 GTSNPN, CDR2 SVGIG (reference sequence). The CDR3 runs to 11 residues. CDR3 sequence (DNA): TGTGCCTGGAGTAACGGGGAGACCCAGTACTTC. Translation gives CAWSNGETQYF.

This clone was counted between two and nine times. The identical CDR3 is also encoded by other nucleotide sequences in the sample. This sequence joins TRBV29-1 and TRBJ1-1; weak D call: TRBD1 (6 bases). Germline V gene data show CDR1 as SQVTM and CDR2 as ANQGSEA. Trimming removed 1 base from V and 4 bases from J, with 10 bases in between. CDR3 length: 13 amino acids. The CDR3 DNA reads as TGCAGCGTTGAAGGGGGGCAGGGCACTGAAGCTTTCTTT. Translation gives CSVEGGQGTEAFF.

Only a few counts were recorded for this clone. This chain connects TRBV9 to TRBJ1-2; weak D call: TRBD1 (5 bases). This CDR3 region has 13 residues. Per germline, CDR1 SGDLS and CDR2 YYNGEE. Trimming pared 0 bases from V and 4 bases from J, leaving 7 bases between. The chain's CDR3 is CASSVGQGYGYTF. DNA of the CDR3: TGTGCCAGCAGCGTAGGGCAGGGCTATGGCTACACCTTC.

The chain's CDR3 is CASSLAGTTGNTIYF. The DNA for the CDR3 is TGCGCCAGCAGCTTAGCGGGGACCACCGGAAACACCATATATTTT. V is TRBV5-1 and J is TRBJ1-3; weak D call: TRBD1 (5 bases). Trimming removed 2 bases at V and 4 bases at J, with 13 bases between. Germline-derived CDR1 and CDR2 are SGHRS and YFSETQ. There are 15 residues in the CDR3.

The genes are TRBV7-3 and TRBJ1-2; tentatively, D is TRBD1 (6 bases). V dropped 5 bases and J dropped 5 bases, with 15 bases sitting between them. Germline V gene sequence: CDR1 SGHTA, CDR2 FQGTGA. The CDR3 extends over 14 amino acids. In DNA form, the CDR3 reads TGTGCCAGCAGCGCATGCAGGGGCAGGTATGGCTACACCTTC. Translating gives CASSACRGRYGYTF.

The V call is TRBV6-5, the J call TRBJ1-2; D is possibly TRBD1 (5 bases). Germline lookup yields CDR1 MNHEY and CDR2 SVGAGI. V was cut by 0 bases and J by 7 bases, with 15 bases left in between. The CDR3 totals 15 residues. DNA for the CDR3: TGTGCCAGCAGTTACTCGACAGCTTTAGGTGGTGGCTACACCTTC. Translation gives CASSYSTALGGGYTF.

The V call is TRBV5-6, the J call TRBJ2-7; TRBD2 agrees at 7 bases. The J segment lost 2 bases and the V segment lost 0 bases, leaving 5 bases of the junction unmatched. Germline CDR1 reads SGHDT; CDR2 reads YYEEEE. This CDR3 is 15 amino acids long. The CDR3 is CASSLGFGTTYEQYF. In DNA, the CDR3 is TGTGCCAGCAGCTTGGGGTTTGGGACTACCTACGAGCAGTACTTC.

Of note for this clone: Other DNA variants within this sample encode the same CDR3. The chain couples TRBV5-1 to TRBJ2-7; D uncertain. The CDR3 contains 12 residues. Between the trimmed V and J ends, which lost 2 bases and 0 bases, there was a span of 3 bases. Looked up from germline, CDR1 is SGHRS and CDR2 is YFSETQ. The CDR3 DNA reads as TGCGCCAGCAGCTTTAGCTCCTACGAGCAGTACTTC. Residues: CASSFSSYEQYF.